This T cell receptor beta chain was identified during a study of blood T cell repertoires in COVID-19. Trimming cost V 4 bases and J 1 base; bases outside gene matches: 7. This CDR3 is built from 16 residues. Germline CDR1 and CDR2: SGDLS and YYNGEE. The protocol was immunoSEQ multiplex PCR, while the TCRdb copy is restricted to in-frame clones and leaves out a portion. The sample lists fewer than 300,000 clones, approximately 87% occurring once. This clonotype was sampled from a woman aged 40 to 49 who had recovered from COVID-19. The chain uses TRBV9 and TRBJ1-3, with TRBD1 matching 8 bases. The sample was peripheral blood. The CDR3 protein is CASSHTGGGSGNTIYF. The CDR3 DNA reads TGTGCCAGCAGCCACACAGGGGGGGGGTCTGGAAACACCATATATTTT. The variable domain in full, with the rest retrieved from reference TRBV9 and TRBJ1-3, is DSGVTQTPKHLITATGQRVTLRCSPRSGDLSVYWYQQSLDQGLQFLIQYYNGEERAKGNILERFSAQQFPDLHSELNLSSLELGDSALYFCASSHTGGGSGNTIYFGEGSWLTVV.